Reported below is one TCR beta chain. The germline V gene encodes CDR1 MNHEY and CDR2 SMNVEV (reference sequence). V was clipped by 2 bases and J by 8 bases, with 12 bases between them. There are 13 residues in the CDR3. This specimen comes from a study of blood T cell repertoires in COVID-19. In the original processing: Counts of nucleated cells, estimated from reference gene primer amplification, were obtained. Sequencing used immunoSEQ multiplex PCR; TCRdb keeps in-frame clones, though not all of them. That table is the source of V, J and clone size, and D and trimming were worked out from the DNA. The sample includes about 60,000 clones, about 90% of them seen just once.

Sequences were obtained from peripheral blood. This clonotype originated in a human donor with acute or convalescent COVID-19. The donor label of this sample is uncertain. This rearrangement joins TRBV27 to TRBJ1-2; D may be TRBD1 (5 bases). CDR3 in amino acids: CASSLRGSGGYTF. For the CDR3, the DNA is TGTGCCAGCAGTTTAAGGGGTTCTGGGGGCTACACCTTC.